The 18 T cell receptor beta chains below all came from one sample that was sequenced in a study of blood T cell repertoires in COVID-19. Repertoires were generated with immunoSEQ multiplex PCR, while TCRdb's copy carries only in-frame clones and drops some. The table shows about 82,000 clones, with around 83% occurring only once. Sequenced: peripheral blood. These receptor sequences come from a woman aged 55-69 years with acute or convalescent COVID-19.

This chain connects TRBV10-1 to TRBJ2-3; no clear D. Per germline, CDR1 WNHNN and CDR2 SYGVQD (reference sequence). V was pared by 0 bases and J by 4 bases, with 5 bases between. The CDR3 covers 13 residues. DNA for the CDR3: TGCGCCAGCAGTGAGTCGAGGTCAGATACGCAGTATTTT. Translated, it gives CASSESRSDTQYF.

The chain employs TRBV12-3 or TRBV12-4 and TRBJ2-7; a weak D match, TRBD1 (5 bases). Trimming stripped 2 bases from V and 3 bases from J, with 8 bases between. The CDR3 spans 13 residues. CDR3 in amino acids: CASSLKRGYEQYF. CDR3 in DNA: TGTGCCAGCAGTTTAAAAAGGGGCTACGAGCAGTACTTC.

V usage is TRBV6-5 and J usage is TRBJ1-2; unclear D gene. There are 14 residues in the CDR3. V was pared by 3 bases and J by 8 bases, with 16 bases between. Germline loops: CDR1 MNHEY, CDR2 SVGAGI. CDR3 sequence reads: CASSYDTASNGYTF. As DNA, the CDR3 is TGTGCCAGCAGTTATGACACCGCATCTAACGGCTACACCTTC.

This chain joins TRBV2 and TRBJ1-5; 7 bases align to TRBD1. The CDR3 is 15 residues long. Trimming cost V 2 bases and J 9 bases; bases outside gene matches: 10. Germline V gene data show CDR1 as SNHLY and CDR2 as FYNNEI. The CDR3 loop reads CASSERDSQSTPQHF. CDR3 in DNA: TGTGCCAGCAGTGAACGGGACAGCCAATCAACGCCCCAGCATTTT.

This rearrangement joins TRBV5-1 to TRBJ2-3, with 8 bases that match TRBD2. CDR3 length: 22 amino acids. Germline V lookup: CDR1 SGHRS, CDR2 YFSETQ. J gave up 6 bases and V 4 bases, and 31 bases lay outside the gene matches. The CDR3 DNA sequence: TGCGCCAGCAGCGTGGGAGTTCCGGCGGGAGGAGCTACACCCAACGCGGTGGATACGCAGTATTTT. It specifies CASSVGVPAGGATPNAVDTQYF.

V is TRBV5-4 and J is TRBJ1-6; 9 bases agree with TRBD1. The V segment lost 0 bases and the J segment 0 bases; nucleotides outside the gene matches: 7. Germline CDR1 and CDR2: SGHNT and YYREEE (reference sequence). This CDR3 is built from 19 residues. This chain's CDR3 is CASSLGTGVSSSYNSPLHF. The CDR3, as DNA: TGTGCCAGCAGCTTGGGGACAGGGGTCTCTAGCTCCTATAATTCACCCCTCCACTTT. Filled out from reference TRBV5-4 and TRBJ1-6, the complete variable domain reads ETGVTQSPTHLIKTRGQQVTLRCSSQSGHNTVSWYQQALGQGPQFIFQYYREEENGRGNFPPRFSGLQFPNYSSELNVNALELDDSALYLCASSLGTGVSSSYNSPLHFGNGTRLTVT.

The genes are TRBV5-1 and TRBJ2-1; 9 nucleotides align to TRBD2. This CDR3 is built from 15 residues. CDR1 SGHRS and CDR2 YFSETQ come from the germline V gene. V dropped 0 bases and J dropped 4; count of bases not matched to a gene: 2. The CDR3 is CASSLGGLAYNEQFF. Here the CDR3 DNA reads TGCGCCAGCAGCTTGGGGGGACTAGCTTACAATGAGCAGTTCTTC.

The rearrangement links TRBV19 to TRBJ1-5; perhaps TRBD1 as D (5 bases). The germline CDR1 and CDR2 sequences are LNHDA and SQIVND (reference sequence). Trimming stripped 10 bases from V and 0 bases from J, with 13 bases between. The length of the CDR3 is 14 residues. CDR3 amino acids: CATTGGVSNQPQHF. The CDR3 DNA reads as TGTGCCACTACTGGAGGGGTTAGCAATCAGCCCCAGCATTTT.

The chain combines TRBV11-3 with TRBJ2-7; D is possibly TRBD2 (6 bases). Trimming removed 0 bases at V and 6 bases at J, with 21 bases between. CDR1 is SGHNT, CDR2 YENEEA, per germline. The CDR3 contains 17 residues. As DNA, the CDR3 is TGTGCCAGCAGCTTAGAAGGCGTCCCCAAGCGGGTGGGCGAGCAGTACTTC. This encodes CASSLEGVPKRVGEQYF.

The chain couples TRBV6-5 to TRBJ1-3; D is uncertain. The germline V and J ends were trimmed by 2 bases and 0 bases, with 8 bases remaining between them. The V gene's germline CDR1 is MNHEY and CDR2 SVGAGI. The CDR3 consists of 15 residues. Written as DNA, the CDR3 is TGTGCCAGCAGTTACGGGTACAGCTCTGGAAACACCATATATTTT. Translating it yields CASSYGYSSGNTIYF.

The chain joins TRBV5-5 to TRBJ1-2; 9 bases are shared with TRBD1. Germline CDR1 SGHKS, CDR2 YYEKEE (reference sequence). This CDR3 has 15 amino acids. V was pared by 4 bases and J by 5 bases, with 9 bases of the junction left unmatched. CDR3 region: CASSPPTGGSYGYTF. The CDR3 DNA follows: TGTGCCAGCAGCCCCCCGACAGGGGGGTCTTATGGCTACACCTTC.

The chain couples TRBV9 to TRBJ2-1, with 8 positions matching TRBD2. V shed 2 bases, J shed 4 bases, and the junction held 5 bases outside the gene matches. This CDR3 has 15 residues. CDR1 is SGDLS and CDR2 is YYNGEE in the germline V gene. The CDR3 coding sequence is TGTGCCAGCAGCGTGTCTAGCGGGCTGTACAATGAGCAGTTCTTC. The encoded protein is CASSVSSGLYNEQFF.

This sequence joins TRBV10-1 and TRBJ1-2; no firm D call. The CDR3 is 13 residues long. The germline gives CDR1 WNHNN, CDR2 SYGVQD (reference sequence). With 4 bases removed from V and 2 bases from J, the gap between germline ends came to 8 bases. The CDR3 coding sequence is TGCGCCAGCAGTGCCAGTACCAACTATGGCTACACCTTC. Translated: CASSASTNYGYTF.

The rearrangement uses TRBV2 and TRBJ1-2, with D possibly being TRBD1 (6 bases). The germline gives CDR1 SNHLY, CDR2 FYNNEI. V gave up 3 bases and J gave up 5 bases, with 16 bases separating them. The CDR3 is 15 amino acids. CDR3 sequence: CASSEHGTRRYGYTF. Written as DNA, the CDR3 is TGTGCCAGCAGTGAGCACGGGACAAGGAGGTATGGCTACACCTTC.

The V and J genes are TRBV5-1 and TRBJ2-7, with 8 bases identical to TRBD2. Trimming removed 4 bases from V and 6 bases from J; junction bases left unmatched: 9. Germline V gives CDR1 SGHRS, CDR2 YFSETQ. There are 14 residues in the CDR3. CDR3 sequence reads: CASSTGGPPFEQYF. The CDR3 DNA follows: TGCGCCAGCAGCACGGGGGGGCCCCCCTTCGAGCAGTACTTC.

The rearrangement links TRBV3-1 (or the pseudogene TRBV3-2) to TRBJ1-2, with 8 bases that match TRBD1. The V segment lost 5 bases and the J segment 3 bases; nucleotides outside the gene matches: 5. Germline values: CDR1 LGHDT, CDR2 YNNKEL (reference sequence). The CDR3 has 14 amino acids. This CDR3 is CASSSRGQDYGYTF. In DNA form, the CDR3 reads TGTGCCAGCAGCAGCAGGGGGCAGGACTATGGCTACACCTTC.

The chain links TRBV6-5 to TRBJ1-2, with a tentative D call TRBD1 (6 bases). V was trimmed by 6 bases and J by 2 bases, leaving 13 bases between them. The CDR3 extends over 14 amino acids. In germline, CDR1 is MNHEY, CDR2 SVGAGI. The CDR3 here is CASSTQGANYGYTF. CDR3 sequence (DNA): TGTGCCAGCAGCACACAGGGCGCCAACTATGGCTACACCTTC.

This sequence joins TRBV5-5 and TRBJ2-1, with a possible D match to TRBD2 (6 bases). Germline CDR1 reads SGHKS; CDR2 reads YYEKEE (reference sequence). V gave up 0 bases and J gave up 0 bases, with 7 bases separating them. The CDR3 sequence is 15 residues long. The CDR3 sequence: CASSLAGLSYNEQFF. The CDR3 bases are TGTGCCAGCAGCTTGGCGGGACTCTCCTACAATGAGCAGTTCTTC. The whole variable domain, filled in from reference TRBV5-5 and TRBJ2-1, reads DAGVTQSPTHLIKTRGQQVTLRCSPISGHKSVSWYQQVLGQGPQFIFQYYEKEERGRGNFPDRFSARQFPNYSSELNVNALLLGDSALYLCASSLAGLSYNEQFFGPGTRLTVL.